These 17 T cell receptor beta chains share one sample of origin, sequenced in a study of blood T cell repertoires in COVID-19. TCRdb keeps only in-frame clones here, not all; method: immunoSEQ multiplex PCR. The data contain approximately 350,000 clones, around 87% of them singletons. The sample comprised peripheral blood. These receptors all stem from a woman in her forties or fifties with COVID-19, enrolled during active disease.

This clone was seen only a few times. This sequence joins TRBV5-4 and TRBJ2-3, with a weak D call TRBD1 (5 bases). CDR1 is SGHNT, CDR2 YYREEE, per germline (reference sequence). The CDR3 is made up of 14 amino acids. The ends were cut back, 4 bases at V and 1 base at J, with 10 bases in the middle. CDR3 nucleotide sequence: TGTGCCAGCAGCACCAGGGTGGGCACAGATACGCAGTATTTT. This sequence encodes CASSTRVGTDTQYF.

The chain has TRBV5-1 and TRBJ1-2; the D gene is possibly TRBD1 (6 bases). Germline assignment: CDR1 SGHRS and CDR2 YFSETQ. V lost 4 bases to trimming and J lost 4 bases, with 17 bases between them. The CDR3 has 15 residues. This CDR3 reads CASSIEGVPIYGYTF. In nucleotides, the CDR3 is TGCGCCAGCAGCATCGAGGGGGTGCCTATCTATGGCTACACCTTC.

The chain joins TRBV6-5 to TRBJ1-1; D remains unclear. The CDR3 sequence is 15 residues long. Germline V CDR1 and CDR2: MNHEY, SVGAGI. The V end was cut by 0 bases, the J end by 0 bases, with 8 bases between. In nucleotides, the CDR3 is TGTGCCAGCAGTTACTCGAACCGGTTGAACACTGAAGCTTTCTTT. This sequence encodes CASSYSNRLNTEAFF.

The chain is built from TRBV5-6 and TRBJ2-1, with a possible D match to TRBD1 (6 bases). Trimming took 4 bases from V and 9 from J, leaving 29 bases between them. Germline assignment: CDR1 SGHDT and CDR2 YYEEEE. CDR3 length: 18 amino acids. Here the CDR3 reads CASSPPRAGPPSRGEQFF. The DNA of the CDR3 is TGTGCCAGCAGCCCGCCGCGGGCAGGGCCTCCTAGCAGGGGTGAGCAGTTCTTC.

As DNA, the CDR3 is TGTGCCAGCTCCCCAGGGACAGACTCATCCGGCTACACCTTC. This gives the protein CASSPGTDSSGYTF. The V and J genes are TRBV18 and TRBJ1-2; 7 bases map to TRBD1. CDR3 length equals 14 residues. From germline, CDR1 is KGHSH and CDR2 LQKENI. V trimming: 6 bases; J trimming: 8 bases; junction bases outside the gene matches: 12.

The gene calls are TRBV29-1 and TRBJ2-5; 9 positions match TRBD1. CDR3 length equals 16 residues. After removal of 4 bases from V and 4 bases from J, the junction contained 13 bases not matched to a gene. CDR1 is SQVTM and CDR2 is ANQGSEA in the germline V gene. The chain's CDR3 is CSVVLVGDRVRETQYF. The CDR3 DNA reads as TGCAGCGTTGTACTGGTGGGGGACAGGGTTCGAGAGACCCAGTACTTC.

The chain carries TRBV5-1 and TRBJ2-1; 9 positions match TRBD2. V lost 1 base and J lost 7; bases outside the gene matches: 9. CDR1 SGHRS and CDR2 YFSETQ come from the germline V gene. The CDR3 contains 16 residues. CDR3 sequence: CASSLLASGIRNEQFF. CDR3 DNA sequence: TGCGCCAGCAGCTTGTTAGCTAGCGGGATTAGGAATGAGCAGTTCTTC.

V and J are TRBV23-1 and TRBJ1-1; TRBD1 matches 10 bases. TRBV23-1 is an ORF, and what it does is uncertain. The CDR3 consists of 12 residues. V dropped 6 bases and J dropped 11; count of bases not matched to a gene: 6. The CDR3 reads CASRGQGLVAFF. CDR3 coding DNA: TGCGCCAGCAGGGGACAGGGGCTGGTCGCTTTCTTT.

The genes are TRBV4-2 and TRBJ1-1; 7 bases align to TRBD1. The CDR3 runs to 16 residues. The trim removed 5 bases at V and 0 bases at J, leaving 9 bases unmatched. The germline V gene has CDR1 LGHNA and CDR2 YNFKEQ. This CDR3 reads CASSFGQGQMNTEAFF. The CDR3 region has the DNA TGTGCCAGCAGCTTCGGCCAGGGACAGATGAACACTGAAGCTTTCTTT.

This clone has only one observation. The chain has TRBV24-1 and TRBJ2-7; 7 bases are a match to TRBD2. Germline V gene data show CDR1 as KGHDR and CDR2 as SFDVKD. This CDR3 region has 13 residues. Trimming at V came to 5 bases and at J to 9 bases, leaving 9 bases not matched to a gene. CDR3 in amino acids: CATSVLGERGQYF. The CDR3 nucleotides are TGTGCCACCAGTGTTCTGGGGGAGCGGGGGCAGTACTTC.

The chain employs TRBV5-6 and TRBJ1-3; D ambiguous. The V gene's germline CDR1 is SGHDT and CDR2 YYEEEE. The CDR3 is 15 residues long. V was cut by 1 base and J by 3 bases, with 11 bases left in between. The DNA of the CDR3 is TGTGCCAGCAGCTTGATCGGGTCAAATGGAAACACCATATATTTT. Translating it yields CASSLIGSNGNTIYF.

A single count supports this clone. The chain joins TRBV15 to TRBJ2-2, with TRBD2 matching over 7 bases. In germline, CDR1 is LNHNV, CDR2 YYDKDF (reference sequence). The CDR3 sequence is 16 residues long. With 1 base clipped from V and 5 bases from J, the junction kept 7 bases outside the gene matches. The CDR3 reads CATSRGGGSWTGELFF. CDR3 in DNA: TGTGCCACCAGCAGAGGTGGCGGGAGCTGGACCGGGGAGCTGTTTTTT.

CDR3 bases: TGCGCCAGCAGCTTGAGCGGGGGGGAAAATCAGCCCCAGCATTTT. Residues: CASSLSGGENQPQHF. This chain joins TRBV5-1 and TRBJ1-5, with D possibly matching TRBD1 (5 bases). The germline V gene encodes CDR1 SGHRS and CDR2 YFSETQ. Trimming removed 1 base from V and 4 bases from J, with 12 bases in between. The CDR3 covers 15 residues.

This rearrangement joins TRBV14 to TRBJ1-2; TRBD1 matches at 8 bases. The CDR3 has 14 amino acids. The germline V gene has CDR1 SGHDN and CDR2 FVKESK. Trimming at V came to 1 base and at J to 8 bases, leaving 6 bases not matched to a gene. The CDR3, as DNA: TGTGCCAGCAGCCAAGCGGACAGGGCACGCGGCTACACCTTC. Its protein product is CASSQADRARGYTF.

The J gene is TRBJ2-5, the V gene TRBV5-4; perhaps TRBD2 as D (6 bases). Trimming left V 1 base short and J 4 bases short, with 11 bases between. Germline V gives CDR1 SGHNT, CDR2 YYREEE (reference sequence). The CDR3 totals 14 residues. The CDR3, as DNA: TGTGCCAGCAGCTTGCGGAGGGGCGGAGAGACCCAGTACTTC. Translation: CASSLRRGGETQYF.

The V and J genes are TRBV13 and TRBJ2-5; the match to TRBD2 covers 14 bases. Germline CDR1 and CDR2: PRHDT and FYEKMQ (reference sequence). The CDR3 runs 19 residues. J gave up 5 bases and V 5 bases, and 16 bases lay outside the gene matches. The CDR3 nucleotides are TGTGCCAGCAGCGCCCGGACTAGCGGGAGGCCCCAGGGTCGGGAGACCCAGTACTTC. This gives the protein CASSARTSGRPQGRETQYF.

The chain combines TRBV5-1 with TRBJ2-7; 8 bases fit TRBD2. The germline V gene has CDR1 SGHRS and CDR2 YFSETQ. V gave up 0 bases and J gave up 2 bases; unmatched junction bases: 7. The CDR3 extends over 16 amino acids. CDR3 loop: CASSLAFSGGTYEQYF. Written as DNA, the CDR3 is TGCGCCAGCAGCTTGGCTTTCAGCGGGGGTACCTACGAGCAGTACTTC. The full variable domain, completed using reference TRBV5-1 and TRBJ2-7, is KAGVTQTPRYLIKTRGQQVTLSCSPISGHRSVSWYQQTPGQGLQFLFEYFSETQRNKGNFPGRFSGRQFSNSRSEMNVSTLELGDSALYLCASSLAFSGGTYEQYFGPGTRLTVT.